The 6 T cell receptor beta chains below were found in one sample sequenced in a study of human T cells and chemical hapten exposure. The sample's time point: patch test 3, about 24 weeks after DPC sensitization. Specified treatment: therapeutic diphenylcyclopropenone sensitization with weekly scalp DPC. TCRdb ran MiXCR on the RACE reads and lists one entry per CDR3 protein. Found here are around 110,000 distinct CDR3 sequences, over 9% of them singletons; the top ten hold 2% to 2.5%. This sample comprised whole blood, obtained in connection with sensitization to the hapten diphenylcyclopropenone (DPC). The receptors originated from a woman aged 45-65 years with alopecia areata. Some clones in this sample may be carry-over from other donors' samples.

The chain links TRBV12-3 or TRBV12-4 to TRBJ2-1; tentatively, D is TRBD1 (5 bases). This CDR3 contains 14 residues. V lost 3 bases and J 5 bases, leaving 11 bases between the germline ends. The CDR3 region is CASSLWTQNNEQFF. Written as DNA, the CDR3 is TGTGCCAGCAGTTTGTGGACACAGAACAATGAGCAGTTCTTC.

Note on this clonotype: A read error may be the cause here, since a much bigger clone is one base away. The CDR3 is CASSQTEAEQFF. CDR3 DNA sequence: TGCGCCAGCAGCCAGACAGAGGCTGAGCAGTTCTTC. The chain recombines TRBV5-1 with TRBJ2-1, with D maybe TRBD1 (5 bases). This CDR3 region has 12 residues. CDR1 SGHRS and CDR2 YFSETQ come from the germline V gene. V lost 4 bases, J lost 9 bases, and 11 bases lay in between.

The V call is TRBV6-5, the J call TRBJ1-1; 8 bases match TRBD1. The CDR3 loop spans 16 amino acids. V gave up 6 bases and J gave up 0 bases; unmatched junction bases: 9. From germline, CDR1 is MNHEY and CDR2 SVGAGI. Here the CDR3 DNA reads TGTGCCAGCAGCCCCGGGACAGGATTTATGAACACTGAAGCTTTCTTT. This encodes CASSPGTGFMNTEAFF.

This clonotype was seen only a few times. The chain links TRBV7-9 to TRBJ2-1; no reliable D call. Trimming removed 5 bases at V and 0 bases at J, with 11 bases between. Germline V CDR1 and CDR2: SEHNR, FQNEAQ (reference sequence). CDR3 length: 15 residues. The CDR3 is CASSPSESSYNEQFF. The CDR3 nucleotides are TGTGCCAGCAGCCCTTCAGAGAGCTCCTACAATGAGCAGTTCTTC. Using reference TRBV7-9 and TRBJ2-1 for the parts outside the CDR3, the full variable domain is DTGVSQNPRHKITKRGQNVTFRCDPISEHNRLYWYRQTLGQGPEFLTYFQNEAQLEKSRLLSDRFSAERPKGSFSTLEIQRTEQGDSAMYLCASSPSESSYNEQFFGPGTRLTVL.

The chain is built from TRBV4-3 and TRBJ1-5, with 8 bases aligning to TRBD1. The CDR3 covers 19 residues. Unmatched junction bases numbered 16, after V lost 4 bases and J lost 2 bases. Germline loops: CDR1 LGHNA, CDR2 YSLEER. For the CDR3, the DNA is TGCGCCAGCAGCCCCAGACCGGGACAGGTATGCCGACGCAATCAGCCCCAGCATTTT. It specifies CASSPRPGQVCRRNQPQHF.

By share, this clonotype ranks as medium-sized. V gene TRBV6-4 combines with J gene TRBJ2-3; 10 bases are a match to TRBD1. Germline V gene lookup returns CDR1 MRHNA and CDR2 SNTAGT. Trimming took 2 bases from V and 2 from J; bases not matched to a gene: 1. The CDR3 length is 15 residues. The CDR3 loop reads CASSDGTGDTDTQYF. CDR3 DNA: TGTGCCAGCAGTGACGGGACAGGGGACACAGATACGCAGTATTTT.